This TCR beta chain emerged from a study of cytomegalovirus exposure and HLA in healthy donors. Study-wide context: T cells numbering around 190 million yielded around 120 million unique TCR beta sequences in an earlier analysis.

With 60 Vbeta and 13 Jbeta primers, the PCR was carried out. Clones were sequenced by immunoSEQ multiplex PCR, and TCRdb holds only the in-frame ones, with some missing. The sample lists approximately 160,000 clones; just under 80% were seen once. This CDR3 is built from 17 residues. Germline V CDR1 and CDR2: SEHNR, FQNEAQ (reference sequence). The ends were cut back, 6 bases at V and 1 base at J, with 21 bases in the middle. The genes are TRBV7-9 and TRBJ2-5, with D possibly matching TRBD1 (6 bases). The clonotype comes from a woman aged 45 to 65 in good health and CMV-seropositive. What was sequenced was PBMCs. The CDR3 loop is CASRQIPRGSLQETQYF. The DNA for the CDR3 is TGTGCCAGCAGACAAATCCCCAGGGGATCCCTCCAAGAGACCCAGTACTTC.